What follows are 15 T cell receptor beta chains derived from one specimen sequenced in a study of blood T cell repertoires in COVID-19 (dated by TCRdb to the early 2020s). The method behind the library was the immunoSEQ multiplex PCR assay. TCRdb retrieved this table from immuneACCESS and kept in-frame rearrangements only. Not all clones are present; in checked studies, unresolved V genes account for under half, and no reason is known for the remainder. Here the sample has 90,000 to 100,000 clones; 85% occur a single time. The ten largest clones take up around 38% of the sample. The sequenced material came from peripheral blood. The receptor source for this set is a man older than 75 with acute or convalescent COVID-19.

This chain links TRBV9 with TRBJ1-3; a weak D match, TRBD1 (5 bases). Deletions cut 5 bases from V and 0 bases from J, with 15 bases between. The CDR3 loop spans 16 amino acids. The germline CDR1 and CDR2 sequences are SGDLS and YYNGEE. The CDR3 reads CASSRLGTNSGNTIYF. CDR3 nucleotide sequence: TGTGCCAGCAGTCGCCTGGGGACTAACTCTGGAAACACCATATATTTT.

The genes are TRBV9 and TRBJ2-3; 8 nucleotides line up with TRBD2. Trimming cost V 4 bases and J 4 bases; bases outside gene matches: 11. The germline gives CDR1 SGDLS, CDR2 YYNGEE. The CDR3 spans 16 residues. The CDR3 nucleotides read TGTGCCAGCAGCATTACCGGGACTAGAGGTGCAGATACGCAGTATTTT. Translated, it gives CASSITGTRGADTQYF. The variable domain in full, completed from reference TRBV9 and TRBJ2-3, reads DSGVTQTPKHLITATGQRVTLRCSPRSGDLSVYWYQQSLDQGLQFLIQYYNGEERAKGNILERFSAQQFPDLHSELNLSSLELGDSALYFCASSITGTRGADTQYFGPGTRLTVL.

The rearrangement uses TRBV10-3 and TRBJ2-4; 8 bases map to TRBD2. Germline V CDR1 and CDR2: ENHRY, SYGVKD. The CDR3 totals 16 residues. The J segment lost 6 bases and the V segment lost 0 bases, leaving 7 bases of the junction unmatched. The CDR3 reads CAISESEREWGNIQYF. CDR3 bases: TGTGCCATCAGTGAGTCAGAGCGGGAGTGGGGAAACATTCAGTACTTC.

CDR3: CASSGQGASQPQHF. Written as DNA, the CDR3 is TGTGCCAGCAGTGGACAGGGGGCAAGTCAGCCCCAGCATTTT. This chain uses TRBV16 with TRBJ1-5; TRBD1 agrees at 11 bases. Trimming took 6 bases from V and 6 from J; bases not matched to a gene: 4. Per the germline V gene, CDR1 is KGHSY and CDR2 is FQNENV. The CDR3 length is 14 residues.

This clone was seen more than once but under ten times. The V and J genes are TRBV6-5 and TRBJ1-2; D might be TRBD1 (6 bases). V dropped 2 bases and J dropped 8 bases, with 15 bases sitting between them. CDR1 and CDR2 from the germline V gene are MNHEY and SVGAGI. This CDR3 has 14 residues. CDR3 amino acids: CASSYQSGAGGYTF. CDR3 nucleotides: TGTGCCAGCAGTTACCAATCAGGGGCGGGCGGCTACACCTTC.

The rearrangement joins TRBV7-2 to TRBJ2-7; TRBD2 matches 10 bases. The V gene end was trimmed by 1 base and the J gene end by 5 bases; junction bases not matched to a gene: 5. The CDR3 is made up of 15 amino acids. Germline V lookup: CDR1 SGHTA, CDR2 FQGNSA. CDR3 in amino acids: CASSLGGAGGNEQYF. The CDR3 DNA follows: TGTGCCAGCAGCTTAGGCGGAGCGGGAGGGAACGAGCAGTACTTC.

The chain is built from TRBV19 and TRBJ1-2, with TRBD1 matching over 11 bases. V trimming: 2 bases; J trimming: 8 bases; junction bases outside the gene matches: 10. Germline V gene sequence: CDR1 LNHDA, CDR2 SQIVND (reference sequence). CDR3 length: 16 amino acids. The CDR3 spells CASSIIPGQGVEGYTF. The CDR3 nucleotides read TGTGCCAGTAGTATAATACCGGGACAGGGGGTTGAAGGCTACACCTTC. The entire variable domain, with the rest obtained from reference TRBV19 and TRBJ1-2, is as follows: DGGITQSPKYLFRKEGQNVTLSCEQNLNHDAMYWYRQDPGQGLRLIYYSQIVNDFQKGDIAEGYSVSREKKESFPLTVTSAQKNPTAFYLCASSIIPGQGVEGYTFGSGTRLTVV.

This chain links TRBV6-4 with TRBJ2-1; 10 nucleotides line up with TRBD2. With V trimmed by 5 bases and J by 1 base, 2 bases remained unmatched. Germline CDR1 is MRHNA and CDR2 is SNTAGT. This CDR3 contains 15 residues. Written as DNA, the CDR3 is TGTGCCAGCAGTCGAGCGGGAGGGTCCTACAATGAGCAGTTCTTC. As protein: CASSRAGGSYNEQFF.

The chain carries TRBV4-3 and TRBJ1-1; D call uncertain. The CDR3 has 13 residues. The V gene lost 2 bases and the J gene lost 1 base, with 5 bases spanning the gap. Germline CDR1 and CDR2: LGHNA and YSLEER. The CDR3 bases are TGCGCCAGCAGCCAAACAACGAACACTGAAGCTTTCTTT. Protein sequence: CASSQTTNTEAFF.

The chain joins TRBV13 to TRBJ2-2; the D is unclear. The ends were cut back, 2 bases at V and 4 bases at J, with 11 bases in the middle. The CDR3 contains 15 residues. The germline CDR1 and CDR2 sequences are PRHDT and FYEKMQ (reference sequence). CDR3 DNA: TGTGCCAGCAGCTTAAGTACGCGAGGCACCGGGGAGCTGTTTTTT. As protein: CASSLSTRGTGELFF.

This clone was seen a handful of times. V is TRBV24-1 and J is TRBJ2-2; the D gene is possibly TRBD2 (5 bases). Germline values: CDR1 KGHDR, CDR2 SFDVKD. V lost 3 bases and J 5 bases, leaving 12 bases between the germline ends. The CDR3 is 15 amino acids. The CDR3 region is CATSDGGLGTGELFF. The CDR3 DNA reads TGTGCCACCAGTGATGGAGGACTGGGGACCGGGGAGCTGTTTTTT.

The chain carries TRBV6-5 and TRBJ2-5; weak D call: TRBD1 (6 bases). This CDR3 is 15 amino acids long. Germline V gene lookup returns CDR1 MNHEY and CDR2 SVGAGI. Trimming removed 1 base at V and 4 bases at J, with 13 bases between. CDR3 sequence (DNA): TGTGCCAGCAGTTACTTTGGGCAGGGGCTAGAGACCCAGTACTTC. Translation: CASSYFGQGLETQYF.

The chain combines TRBV2 with TRBJ1-5, with 7 bases aligning to TRBD1. CDR1 is SNHLY and CDR2 is FYNNEI in the germline V gene. The CDR3 covers 15 residues. The V segment lost 6 bases and the J segment 5 bases; nucleotides outside the gene matches: 10. CDR3 region: CASSRRGTVDQPQHF. The CDR3 DNA reads TGTGCCAGCAGCCGGAGGGGGACAGTCGATCAGCCCCAGCATTTT.

The V gene is TRBV19, the J gene TRBJ2-1, with 10 bases that match TRBD1. The trim removed 7 bases at V and 9 bases at J, leaving 6 bases unmatched. The CDR3 is 13 residues long. Germline V lookup: CDR1 LNHDA, CDR2 SQIVND (reference sequence). CDR3 sequence (DNA): TGTGCCAGTACCTCGACAGGGGGCGTTGAGCAGTTCTTC. It translates to CASTSTGGVEQFF.

The CDR3 here is CASSSALWGGAGYTF. CDR3 in DNA: TGTGCCAGCAGCTCAGCCCTTTGGGGCGGAGCTGGCTACACCTTC. This chain uses TRBV7-8 with TRBJ1-2; a weak D match, TRBD1 (5 bases). The germline CDR1 and CDR2 sequences are SGHVS and FQNEAQ. The CDR3 has 15 amino acids. V lost 4 bases and J 7 bases, leaving 19 bases between the germline ends. Full variable domain (rest looked up from reference TRBV7-8 and TRBJ1-2): GAGVSQSPRYKVAKRGQDVALRCDPISGHVSLFWYQQALGQGPEFLTYFQNEAQLDKSGLPSDRFFAERPEGSVSTLKIQRTQQEDSAVYLCASSSALWGGAGYTFGSGTRLTVV.